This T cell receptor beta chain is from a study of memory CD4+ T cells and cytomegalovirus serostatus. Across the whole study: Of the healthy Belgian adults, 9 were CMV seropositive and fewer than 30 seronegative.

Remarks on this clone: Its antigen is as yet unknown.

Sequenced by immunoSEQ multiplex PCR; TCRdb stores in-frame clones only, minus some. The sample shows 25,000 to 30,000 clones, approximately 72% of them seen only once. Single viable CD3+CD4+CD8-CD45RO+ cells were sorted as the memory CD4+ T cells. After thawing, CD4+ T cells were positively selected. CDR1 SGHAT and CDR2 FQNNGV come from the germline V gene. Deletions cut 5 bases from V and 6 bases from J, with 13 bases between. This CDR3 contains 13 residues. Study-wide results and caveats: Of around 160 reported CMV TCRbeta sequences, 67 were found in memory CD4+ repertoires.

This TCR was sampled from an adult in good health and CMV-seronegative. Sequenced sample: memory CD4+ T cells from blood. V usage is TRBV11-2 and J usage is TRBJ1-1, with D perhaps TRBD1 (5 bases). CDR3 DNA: TGTGCCAGCAGCCGTAATGGGGCTCCTGAAGCTTTCTTT. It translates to CASSRNGAPEAFF.